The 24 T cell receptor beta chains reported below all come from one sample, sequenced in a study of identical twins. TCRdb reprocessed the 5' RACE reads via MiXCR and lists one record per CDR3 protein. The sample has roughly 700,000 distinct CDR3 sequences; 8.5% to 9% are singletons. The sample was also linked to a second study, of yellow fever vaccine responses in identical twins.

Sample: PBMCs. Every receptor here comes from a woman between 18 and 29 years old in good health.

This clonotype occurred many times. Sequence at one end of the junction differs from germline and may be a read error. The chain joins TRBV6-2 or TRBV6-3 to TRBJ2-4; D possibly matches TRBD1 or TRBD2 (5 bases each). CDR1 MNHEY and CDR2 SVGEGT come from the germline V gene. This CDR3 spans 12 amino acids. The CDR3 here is CASSNSGRHEYF. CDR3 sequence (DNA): TGTGCCAGCAGTAACTCGGGACGCCACGAATACTTC.

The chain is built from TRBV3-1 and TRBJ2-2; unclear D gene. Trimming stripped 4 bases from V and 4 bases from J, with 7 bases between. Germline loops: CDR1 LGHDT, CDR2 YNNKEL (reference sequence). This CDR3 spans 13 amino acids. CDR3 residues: CASSPLSTGELFF. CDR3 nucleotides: TGTGCCAGCAGCCCCCTGTCCACCGGGGAGCTGTTTTTT.

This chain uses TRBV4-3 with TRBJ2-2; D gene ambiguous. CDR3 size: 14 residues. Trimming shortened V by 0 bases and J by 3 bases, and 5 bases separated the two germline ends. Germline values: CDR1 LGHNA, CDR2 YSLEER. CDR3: CASSQERYTGELFF. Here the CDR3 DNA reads TGCGCCAGCAGCCAAGAACGGTACACCGGGGAGCTGTTTTTT.

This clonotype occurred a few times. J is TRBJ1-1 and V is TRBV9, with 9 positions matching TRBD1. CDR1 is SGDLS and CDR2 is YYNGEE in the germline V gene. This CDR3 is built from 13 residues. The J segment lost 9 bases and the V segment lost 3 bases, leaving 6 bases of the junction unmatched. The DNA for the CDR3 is TGTGCCAGCAGCGCCCGACAGGGGGATCAAGCTTTCTTT. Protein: CASSARQGDQAFF.

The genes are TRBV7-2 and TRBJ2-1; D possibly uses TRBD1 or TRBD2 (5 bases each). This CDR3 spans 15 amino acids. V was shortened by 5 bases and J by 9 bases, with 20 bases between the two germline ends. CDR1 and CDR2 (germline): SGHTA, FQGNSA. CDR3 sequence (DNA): TGTGCCAGCAGCCTAAAGGGGAGCCTAGCTAGTGAGCAGTTCTTC. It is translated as CASSLKGSLASEQFF. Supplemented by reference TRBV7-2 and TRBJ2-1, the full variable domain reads GAGVSQSPSNKVTEKGKDVELRCDPISGHTALYWYRQSLGQGLEFLIYFQGNSAPDKSGLPSDRFSAERTGGSVSTLTIQRTQQEDSAVYLCASSLKGSLASEQFFGPGTRLTVL.

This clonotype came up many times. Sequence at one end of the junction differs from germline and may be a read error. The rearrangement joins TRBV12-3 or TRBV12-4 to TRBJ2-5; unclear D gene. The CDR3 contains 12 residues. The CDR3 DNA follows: TGTGCCAGCAGCTTAGATGGAGAGACCCAGTACTTC. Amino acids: CASSLDGETQYF.

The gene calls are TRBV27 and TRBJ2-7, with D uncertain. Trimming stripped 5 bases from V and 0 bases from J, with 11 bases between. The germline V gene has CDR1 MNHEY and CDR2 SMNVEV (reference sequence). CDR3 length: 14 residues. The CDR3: CASSPGESSYEQYF. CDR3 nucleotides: TGTGCCAGCAGTCCCGGCGAAAGCTCCTACGAGCAGTACTTC.

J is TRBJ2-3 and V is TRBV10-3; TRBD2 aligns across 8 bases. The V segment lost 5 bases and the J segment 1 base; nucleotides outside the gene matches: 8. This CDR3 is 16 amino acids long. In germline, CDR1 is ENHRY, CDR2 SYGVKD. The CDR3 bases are TGTGCCATCAGTTCCCGTAGCGGGGCTGGCACAGATACGCAGTATTTT. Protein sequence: CAISSRSGAGTDTQYF.

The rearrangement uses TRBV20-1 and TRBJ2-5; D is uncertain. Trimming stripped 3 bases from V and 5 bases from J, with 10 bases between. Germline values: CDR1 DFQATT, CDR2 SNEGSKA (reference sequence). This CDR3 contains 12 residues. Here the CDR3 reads CSASSDQETQYF. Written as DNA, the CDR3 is TGCAGTGCTAGTTCGGATCAGGAGACCCAGTACTTC.

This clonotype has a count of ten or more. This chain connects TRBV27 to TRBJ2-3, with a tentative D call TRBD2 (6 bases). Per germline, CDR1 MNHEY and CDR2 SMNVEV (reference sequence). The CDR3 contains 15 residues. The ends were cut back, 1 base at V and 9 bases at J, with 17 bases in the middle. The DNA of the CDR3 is TGTGCCAGCAGTTTATTACGGGAGACCAGGGCGACGCAGTATTTT. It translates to CASSLLRETRATQYF.

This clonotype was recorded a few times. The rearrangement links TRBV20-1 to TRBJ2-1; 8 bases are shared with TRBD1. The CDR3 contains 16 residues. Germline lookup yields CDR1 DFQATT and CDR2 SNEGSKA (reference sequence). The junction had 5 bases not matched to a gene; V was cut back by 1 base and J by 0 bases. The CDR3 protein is CSARVRGQVSYNEQFF. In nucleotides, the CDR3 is TGCAGTGCTAGAGTCCGGGGACAGGTCTCCTACAATGAGCAGTTCTTC.

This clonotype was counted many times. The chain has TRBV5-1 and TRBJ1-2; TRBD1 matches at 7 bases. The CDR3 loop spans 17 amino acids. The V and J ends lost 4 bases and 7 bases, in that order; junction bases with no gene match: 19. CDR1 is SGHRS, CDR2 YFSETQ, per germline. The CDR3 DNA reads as TGCGCCAGCAGCACAGGACAGGATGTGATCGTAGATGGTGGCTACACCTTC. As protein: CASSTGQDVIVDGGYTF.

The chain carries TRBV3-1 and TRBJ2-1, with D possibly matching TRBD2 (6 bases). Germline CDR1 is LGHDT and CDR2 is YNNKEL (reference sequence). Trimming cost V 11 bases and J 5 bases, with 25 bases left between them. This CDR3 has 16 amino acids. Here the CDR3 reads CACCQVAGRGNNEQFF. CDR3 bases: TGTGCCTGCTGCCAAGTTGCGGGACGGGGAAACAATGAGCAGTTCTTC.

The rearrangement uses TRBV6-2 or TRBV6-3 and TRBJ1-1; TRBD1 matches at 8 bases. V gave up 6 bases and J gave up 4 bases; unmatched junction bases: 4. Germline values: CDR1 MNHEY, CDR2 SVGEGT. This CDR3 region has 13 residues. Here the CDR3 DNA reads TGTGCCAGCAGGGACAGGGTACGCACTGAAGCTTTCTTT. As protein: CASRDRVRTEAFF.

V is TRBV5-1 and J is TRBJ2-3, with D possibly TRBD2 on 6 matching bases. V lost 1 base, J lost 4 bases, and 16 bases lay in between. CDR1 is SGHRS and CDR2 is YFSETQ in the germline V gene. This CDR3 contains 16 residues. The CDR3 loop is CASSLYTGREADTQYF. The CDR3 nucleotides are TGCGCCAGCAGCTTGTATACGGGCAGGGAGGCAGATACGCAGTATTTT. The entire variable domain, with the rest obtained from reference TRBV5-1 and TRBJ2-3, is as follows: KAGVTQTPRYLIKTRGQQVTLSCSPISGHRSVSWYQQTPGQGLQFLFEYFSETQRNKGNFPGRFSGRQFSNSRSEMNVSTLELGDSALYLCASSLYTGREADTQYFGPGTRLTVL.

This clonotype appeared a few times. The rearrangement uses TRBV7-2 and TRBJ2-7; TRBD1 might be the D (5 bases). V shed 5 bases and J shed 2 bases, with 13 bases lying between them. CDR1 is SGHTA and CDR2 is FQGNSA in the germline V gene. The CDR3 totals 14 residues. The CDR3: CASSDKRQTYEQYF. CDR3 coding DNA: TGTGCCAGCAGCGACAAGCGACAGACCTACGAGCAGTACTTC.

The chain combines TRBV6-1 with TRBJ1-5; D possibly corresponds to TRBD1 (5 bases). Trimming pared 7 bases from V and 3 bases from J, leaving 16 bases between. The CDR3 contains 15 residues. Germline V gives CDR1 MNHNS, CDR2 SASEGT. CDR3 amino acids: CASIDSQIFNQPQHF. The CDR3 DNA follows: TGTGCCAGCATTGACAGTCAGATTTTCAATCAGCCCCAGCATTTT.

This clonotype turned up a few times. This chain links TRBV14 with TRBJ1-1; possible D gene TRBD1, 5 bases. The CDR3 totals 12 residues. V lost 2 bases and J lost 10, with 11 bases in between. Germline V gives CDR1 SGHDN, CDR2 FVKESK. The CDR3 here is CASSQRIGGAFF. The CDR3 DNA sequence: TGTGCCAGCAGCCAACGCATCGGGGGAGCTTTCTTT. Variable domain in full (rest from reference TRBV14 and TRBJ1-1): EAGVTQFPSHSVIEKGQTVTLRCDPISGHDNLYWYRRVMGKEIKFLLHFVKESKQDESGMPNNRFLAERTGGTYSTLKVQPAELEDSGVYFCASSQRIGGAFFGQGTRLTVV.

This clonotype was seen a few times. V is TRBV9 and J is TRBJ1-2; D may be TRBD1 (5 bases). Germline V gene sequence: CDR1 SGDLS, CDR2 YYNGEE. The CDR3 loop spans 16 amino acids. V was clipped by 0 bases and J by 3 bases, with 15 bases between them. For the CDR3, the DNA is TGTGCCAGCAGCGTAGGAATGGGAGACAGCGACTATGGCTACACCTTC. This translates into CASSVGMGDSDYGYTF.

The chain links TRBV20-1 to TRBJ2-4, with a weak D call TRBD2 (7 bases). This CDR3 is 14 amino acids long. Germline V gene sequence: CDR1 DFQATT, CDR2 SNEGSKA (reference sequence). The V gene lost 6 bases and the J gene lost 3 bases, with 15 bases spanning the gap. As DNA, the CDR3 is TGCAGTGCGGAGGGGGGGTTAGGCAAAAACATTCAGTACTTC. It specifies CSAEGGLGKNIQYF.

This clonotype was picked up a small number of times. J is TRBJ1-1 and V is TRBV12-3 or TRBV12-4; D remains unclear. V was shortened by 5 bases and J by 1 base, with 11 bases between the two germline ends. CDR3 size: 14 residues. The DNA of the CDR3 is TGTGCCAGCAGTGCCGCTCTACCGAACACTGAAGCTTTCTTT. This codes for CASSAALPNTEAFF.

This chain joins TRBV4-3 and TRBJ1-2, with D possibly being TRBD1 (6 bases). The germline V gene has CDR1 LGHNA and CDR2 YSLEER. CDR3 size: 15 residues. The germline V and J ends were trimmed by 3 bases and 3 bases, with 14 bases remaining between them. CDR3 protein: CASSQATGSDYGYTF. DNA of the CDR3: TGCGCCAGCAGCCAGGCTACAGGGTCGGACTATGGCTACACCTTC.

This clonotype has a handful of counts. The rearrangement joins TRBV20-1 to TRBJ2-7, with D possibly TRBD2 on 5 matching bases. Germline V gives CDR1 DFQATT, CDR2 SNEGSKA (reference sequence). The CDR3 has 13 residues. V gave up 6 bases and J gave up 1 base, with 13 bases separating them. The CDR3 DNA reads TGCAGTGCCCCTCGACGGACTTCCTACGAGCAGTACTTC. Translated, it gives CSAPRRTSYEQYF.

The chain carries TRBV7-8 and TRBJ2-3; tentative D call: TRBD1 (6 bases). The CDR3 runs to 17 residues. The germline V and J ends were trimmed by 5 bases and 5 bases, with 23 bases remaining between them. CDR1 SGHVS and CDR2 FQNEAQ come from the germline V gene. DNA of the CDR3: TGTGCCAGCAGCCTTCTTCAGGACAGCAAAAAAAAAGATACGCAGTATTTT. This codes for CASSLLQDSKKKDTQYF.